These T cell receptor beta chains were read from a single sample in a study of memory B cells and T cells in multiple sclerosis. Antigens for these TCRs are unknown. Using immunoSEQ multiplex PCR, the repertoire was profiled, and TCRdb retains in-frame clones only, with some absent. The table has 30,000 to 40,000 clones, 86% seen once. Material: PBMCs from blood kept in culture. These TCRs come from a human donor with multiple sclerosis. Each CDR3 is given with its conserved first and last residue. A D gene is named only where the DNA matches it firmly. Clone size, where shown, is once, few, many, or a class for clones that have expanded.

d_gene	j_gene	v_gene	abundance	CDR3aa	CDR3nt
TRBD1	TRBJ2-2	TRBV5-1	NA	CASSLDRGRTGELFF	TGCGCCAGCAGCTTGGACAGGGGGAGGACCGGGGAGCTGTTTTTT
NA	TRBJ2-1	TRBV2	NA	CASAENEQFF	TGTGCCAGCGCCGAAAATGAGCAGTTCTTC
NA	TRBJ2-3	TRBV4-1	NA	CASSQANMGFRDTQYF	TGCGCCAGCAGCCAAGCGAACATGGGCTTCAGAGATACGCAGTATTTT
NA	TRBJ2-5	TRBV28	NA	CASSSPGRETQYF	TGTGCCAGCAGTTCCCCGGGGCGAGAGACCCAGTACTTC
NA	TRBJ2-1	TRBV5-1	NA	CASSSDSPRDEQFF	TGCGCCAGCAGCTCCGACAGCCCGAGGGATGAGCAGTTCTTC
TRBD2	TRBJ2-3	TRBV5-1	NA	CASSFSGGTTDTQYF	TGCGCCAGCAGCTTCAGCGGGGGGACCACAGATACGCAGTATTTT
NA	TRBJ2-2	TRBV2	NA	CASSLTNTGELFF	TGTGCCAGCAGTTTGACAAACACCGGGGAGCTGTTTTTT
TRBD2	TRBJ2-7	TRBV29-1	NA	CSVGGTSGSYEQYF	TGCAGCGTTGGGGGGACTAGCGGGAGCTACGAGCAGTACTTC
TRBD1	TRBJ1-6	TRBV5-1	NA	CASSAKDRGNSPLHF	TGCGCCAGCAGCGCCAAGGACAGGGGTAATTCACCCCTCCACTTT
NA	TRBJ1-2	TRBV11-2	once	CASSLDPSSSPSEGGYTF	TGTGCCAGCAGCTTAGATCCCTCGTCCAGCCCCTCTGAGGGTGGCTACACCTTC
NA	TRBJ1-2	TRBV29-1	once	CSVYSTAYYGYTF	TGCAGCGTTTACTCGACGGCCTACTATGGCTACACCTTC
NA	TRBJ2-3	TRBV13	NA	CASSLVDTQYF	TGTGCCAGCAGCTTAGTAGATACGCAGTATTTT
NA	TRBJ1-4	TRBV7-9	NA	CASSGGAKEKLFF	TGTGCCAGCAGCGGGGGGGCCAAGGAAAAACTGTTTTTT
NA	TRBJ2-3	TRBV29-1	NA	CSVNGPDTQYF	TGCAGCGTTAACGGGCCAGATACGCAGTATTTT
NA	TRBJ1-6	TRBV11-3	NA	CASSLGPNSPLHF	TGTGCCAGCAGCTTAGGACCAAATTCACCCCTCCACTTT
NA	TRBJ1-2	TRBV6-1	NA	CASSDLLRGRKTYGYTF	TGTGCCAGCAGTGACTTGTTACGTGGGAGAAAGACCTATGGCTACACCTTC
TRBD1	TRBJ1-2	TRBV9	NA	CASSTRQGNYGYTF	TGTGCCAGCAGCACCCGACAGGGGAACTATGGCTACACCTTC
NA	TRBJ2-7	TRBV2	NA	CASSETLPESYEQYF	TGTGCCAGCAGTGAAACCCTACCCGAAAGCTACGAGCAGTACTTC
TRBD1	TRBJ2-7	TRBV11-2	NA	CASSSTGQTSSYEQYF	TGTGCCAGCAGCAGCACGGGACAGACCAGCTCCTACGAGCAGTACTTC
TRBD2	TRBJ2-6	TRBV18	NA	CASSGGGSGANVLTF	TGTGCCAGCTCAGGGGGGGGCTCTGGGGCCAACGTCCTGACTTTC
TRBD2	TRBJ2-3	TRBV7-9	few	CASSLITSGGLDTQYF	TGTGCCAGCAGCTTAATAACTAGCGGGGGGTTAGATACGCAGTATTTT
NA	TRBJ1-4	TRBV2	NA	CASSRGLNEKLFF	TGTGCCAGCAGTAGGGGCCTTAATGAAAAACTGTTTTTT
TRBD1	TRBJ1-5	TRBV10-3	NA	CAISDQTGVDQPQHF	TGTGCCATCAGTGACCAGACAGGGGTGGATCAGCCCCAGCATTTT
NA	TRBJ2-2	TRBV28	NA	CASSIRNTGELFF	TGTGCCAGCAGCATTAGGAACACCGGGGAGCTGTTTTTT
NA	TRBJ1-2	TRBV7-2	NA	CASSLVGTSAGGYTF	TGTGCCAGCAGCTTAGTTGGGACATCCGCGGGAGGCTACACCTTC
TRBD2	TRBJ2-5	TRBV29-1	NA	CSVERSTGPGGTQYF	TGCAGCGTTGAGAGGAGCACGGGGCCGGGGGGGACCCAGTACTTC
NA	TRBJ1-5	TRBV10-3	NA	CAISAGNHQPQHF	TGTGCCATCAGTGCCGGGAATCATCAGCCCCAGCATTTT
NA	TRBJ1-1	TRBV5-5	NA	CASSPQSVPTEAFF	TGTGCCAGCAGCCCCCAGTCGGTCCCCACTGAAGCTTTCTTT
NA	TRBJ2-7	TRBV11-2	NA	CASRPSGHEQYF	TGTGCCAGCAGACCGTCGGGCCACGAGCAGTACTTC
TRBD2	TRBJ2-3	TRBV5-1	NA	CASSFLAGLTDTQYF	TGCGCCAGCAGCTTTCTAGCGGGACTTACAGATACGCAGTATTTT
TRBD1	TRBJ1-4	TRBV6-1	NA	CASSDPGTGSTNEKLFF	TGTGCCAGCAGTGACCCTGGGACAGGGTCGACTAATGAAAAACTGTTTTTT
NA	TRBJ2-7	TRBV6-1	NA	CAIFGQFYEQYF	TGTGCCATCTTCGGACAGTTCTACGAGCAGTACTTC
TRBD1	TRBJ1-5	TRBV15	few	CATSRDPRTGNQPQHF	TGTGCCACCAGCAGAGATCCTCGGACAGGGAATCAGCCCCAGCATTTT
TRBD2	TRBJ2-3	TRBV2	NA	CASRLAGGDTQYF	TGTGCCAGCAGGCTAGCGGGAGGAGATACGCAGTATTTT
NA	TRBJ2-7	TRBV21-1	few	CASSKEDRDLSYEQYF	TGTGCCAGCAGCAAAGAGGACAGGGACCTATCCTACGAGCAGTACTTC
NA	TRBJ1-5	TRBV9	NA	CASSPRGGAGQPQHF	TGTGCCAGCAGCCCTCGAGGGGGGGCGGGTCAGCCCCAGCATTTT
TRBD1	TRBJ2-7	TRBV7-9	few	CASSPGTVVYEQYF	TGTGCCAGCAGCCCGGGGACAGTCGTTTACGAGCAGTACTTC
NA	TRBJ2-7	TRBV9	once	CASSVGPGGKREKNEQYF	TGTGCCAGCAGCGTAGGCCCAGGGGGGAAGCGGGAGAAGAACGAGCAGTACTTC
NA	TRBJ2-7	TRBV5-8	NA	CASSFSGSGYEQYF	TGTGCCAGCAGCTTCTCCGGGAGTGGTTACGAGCAGTACTTC
NA	TRBJ2-7	TRBV28	NA	CASSRKTGNSYEQYF	TGTGCCAGCAGTCGCAAAACAGGGAATTCCTACGAGCAGTACTTC
NA	TRBJ1-1	TRBV7-2	NA	CASSLDPSMNTEAFF	TGTGCCAGCAGCTTAGACCCAAGTATGAACACTGAAGCTTTCTTT
TRBD1	TRBJ2-6	TRBV19	few	CASSAGQASGANVLTF	TGTGCCAGTAGTGCGGGACAGGCCTCTGGGGCCAACGTCCTGACTTTC
NA	TRBJ2-1	TRBV7-9	NA	CASSSPGLKGEQFF	TGTGCCAGCAGCTCCCCGGGCCTCAAGGGTGAGCAGTTCTTC
NA	TRBJ2-7	TRBV21-1	NA	CASSNPEQYF	TGTGCCAGCAGCAACCCCGAGCAGTACTTC
NA	TRBJ1-6	TRBV6-1	NA	CASSDSVSGDSPLHF	TGTGCCAGCAGTGACAGCGTGTCGGGGGATTCACCCCTCCACTTT
NA	TRBJ1-5	TRBV19	NA	CASRQGGVQPQHF	TGTGCCAGTAGGCAGGGTGGCGTGCAGCCCCAGCATTTT
NA	TRBJ2-3	TRBV6-5	NA	CASSYVGTTDTQYF	TGTGCCAGCAGTTACGTTGGCACCACAGATACGCAGTATTTT
TRBD1	TRBJ2-5	TRBV6-4	NA	CASSAGTGEGTQYF	TGTGCCAGCAGCGCCGGGACAGGGGAAGGGACCCAGTACTTC
TRBD2	TRBJ2-3	TRBV25-1	NA	CASSDGTSGTDTQYF	TGTGCCAGCAGTGATGGGACTAGCGGCACAGATACGCAGTATTTT
NA	TRBJ2-7	TRBV12-2	NA	CAGGASCNPYEQYF	TGTGCAGGGGGGGCTAGCTGCAACCCCTACGAGCAGTACTTC
TRBD1	TRBJ1-5	TRBV19	NA	CASSIGQGFTNQPQHF	TGTGCCAGTAGTATAGGACAGGGTTTTACGAATCAGCCCCAGCATTTT
NA	TRBJ2-3	TRBV10-3	once	CATLALGTDTQYF	TGTGCCACCCTGGCATTGGGCACAGATACGCAGTATTTT
NA	TRBJ1-5	TRBV19	few	CASSMRTFPGQPQHF	TGTGCCAGTAGTATGAGGACCTTCCCGGGGCAGCCCCAGCATTTT
NA	TRBJ2-2	TRBV5-1	NA	CASSLYRTITGELFF	TGCGCCAGCAGCTTGTACCGGACAATCACCGGGGAGCTGTTTTTT
TRBD1	TRBJ1-2	TRBV6-5	NA	CASSSGQASYGYTF	TGTGCCAGCAGTTCTGGACAGGCCTCCTATGGCTACACCTTC
NA	TRBJ2-5	TRBV7-9	NA	CASSLRGTQETQYF	TGTGCCAGCAGCTTACGGGGTACTCAAGAGACCCAGTACTTC
NA	TRBJ1-6	TRBV4-2	NA	CASSQDPGGSDSPLHF	TGTGCCAGCAGCCAAGACCCGGGGGGATCGGACTCACCCCTCCACTTT
TRBD2	TRBJ2-3	TRBV18	NA	CASSPPFAGGTSTDTQYF	TGTGCCAGCTCACCACCGTTCGCGGGGGGGACTAGCACAGATACGCAGTATTTT
NA	TRBJ2-3	TRBV7-2	few	CASSSSSSGTDTQYF	TGTGCCAGCAGCTCCAGTTCCTCCGGGACAGATACGCAGTATTTT
TRBD1	TRBJ1-2	TRBV12-5	NA	CASGIGTGGGYTF	TGTGCTAGTGGTATAGGGACAGGGGGTGGCTACACCTTC